Below, one T cell receptor beta chain is given with its context. Authors' processing steps: Nucleated cell counts were estimated from reference gene primer amplification. TCRdb keeps only in-frame clones here, not all; method: immunoSEQ multiplex PCR. V and J calls and clone size come straight from that table; D and trimming were deduced from the DNA. Found here are some 130,000 clones, approximately 86% of them singletons; the top ten hold approximately 20%. The sample comes from a study of blood T cell repertoires in COVID-19. The overall study: The study drew acute and convalescent COVID-19 samples from the United States, Italy and Spain.

The V and J ends lost 4 bases and 4 bases, in that order; junction bases with no gene match: 11. Per germline, CDR1 MNHEY and CDR2 SMNVEV (reference sequence). This CDR3 region has 17 residues. Sequencing was carried out using peripheral blood. This chain links TRBV27 with TRBJ2-7, with 12 positions matching TRBD1. This receptor was obtained from a woman in her 50s who had recovered from COVID-19. The CDR3 sequence is CASSSTGTGGWGYEQYF. DNA of the CDR3: TGTGCCAGCAGTTCTACCGGGACAGGGGGCTGGGGGTACGAGCAGTACTTC.